What follows describes a single T cell receptor beta chain. The target antigen is unknown. Measured with immunoSEQ multiplex PCR; TCRdb has only the in-frame clones, and not every one. Of around 2,200 clones in the sample, around 84% were seen once. The data stem from a study of chemoradiotherapy in HPV16-positive cancers. The study's findings and limits: Only a couple of HPV16-positive patients supplied the functional HPV-specificity definition.

J gave up 7 bases and V 8 bases, and 6 bases lay outside the gene matches. This CDR3 contains 14 residues. The V gene's germline CDR1 is MNHNY and CDR2 SVGAGI (reference sequence). The input for sequencing was tumor tissue, taken from a patient who underwent chemoradiotherapy. This chain uses TRBV6-6 with TRBJ1-6, with 9 bases identical to TRBD1. The clonotype was recovered from a human donor with HPV-associated anogenital cancer. CDR3 region: CASCSGTGNSPLHF. CDR3 sequence (DNA): TGTGCCAGCTGCTCCGGGACAGGGAATTCACCCCTCCACTTT.